This is a list of T cell receptor beta chains from one sample in a study of blood T cell repertoires in COVID-19. Assay used: immunoSEQ multiplex PCR; TCRdb lists only in-frame clones, some missing. The table has around 180,000 clones, approximately 83% seen once. Sequenced sample: peripheral blood. Receptors were obtained from a human donor with active or convalescent COVID-19. The donor label of this sample is uncertain. Each CDR3 is given with its conserved first and last residue. Each record gives: J gene, V gene, CDR3 protein.

j_gene: TRBJ2-2; v_gene: TRBV2; CDR3aa: CASKAGENTGELFF
j_gene: TRBJ1-5; v_gene: TRBV6-5; CDR3aa: CASSPGVGQPQHF
j_gene: TRBJ1-2; v_gene: TRBV29-1; CDR3aa: CSFRDTFSGYTF
j_gene: TRBJ1-2; v_gene: TRBV12-5; CDR3aa: CASGLVQGGLPLYGYTF
j_gene: TRBJ2-5; v_gene: TRBV6-6; CDR3aa: CASSRLAGAIQETQYF
j_gene: TRBJ1-1; v_gene: TRBV27; CDR3aa: CASSLSFTVMNTEAFF
j_gene: TRBJ1-6; v_gene: TRBV25-1; CDR3aa: CASHPAGGINSPLHF
j_gene: TRBJ2-2; v_gene: TRBV2; CDR3aa: CASSERTGPGELFF
j_gene: TRBJ2-7; v_gene: TRBV7-9; CDR3aa: CASSPPWVTSGANYEQYF
j_gene: TRBJ1-2; v_gene: TRBV7-9; CDR3aa: CASSLSGGRIFNYGYTF
j_gene: TRBJ1-1; v_gene: TRBV7-9; CDR3aa: CATQVLWNTEAFF
j_gene: TRBJ2-5; v_gene: TRBV5-4; CDR3aa: CASSYPRGETQYF
j_gene: TRBJ2-7; v_gene: TRBV2; CDR3aa: CASKNNRGPYEQYF
j_gene: TRBJ2-1; v_gene: TRBV30; CDR3aa: CAWTVLAGANEQFF
j_gene: TRBJ2-2; v_gene: TRBV5-1; CDR3aa: CASSLVGTSNTGELFF
j_gene: TRBJ2-7; v_gene: TRBV4-1; CDR3aa: CASSRLAGGPYEQYF
j_gene: TRBJ1-1; v_gene: TRBV28; CDR3aa: CASSFQGRFTEAFF
j_gene: TRBJ1-2; v_gene: TRBV12-3/TRBV12-4; CDR3aa: CASNQGQRGGYTF
j_gene: TRBJ1-2; v_gene: TRBV21-1; CDR3aa: CARTSRDSARNGYTF
j_gene: TRBJ1-2; v_gene: TRBV6-2/TRBV6-3; CDR3aa: CASSLRQGSYGYTF
j_gene: TRBJ2-3; v_gene: TRBV7-2; CDR3aa: CASSSDYPPTDTQYF
j_gene: TRBJ1-1; v_gene: TRBV4-2; CDR3aa: CASSHPVPPMNTEAFF
j_gene: TRBJ1-2; v_gene: TRBV19; CDR3aa: CASTHPQGGNYGYTF
j_gene: TRBJ2-3; v_gene: TRBV5-1; CDR3aa: CASSLQAGASDTQYF
j_gene: TRBJ2-2; v_gene: TRBV27; CDR3aa: CASRQANTGELFF
j_gene: TRBJ2-2; v_gene: TRBV21-1; CDR3aa: CASSKGRGPRRGLSAGELFF
j_gene: TRBJ2-7; v_gene: TRBV28; CDR3aa: CASSTPGTGAYEQYF
j_gene: TRBJ2-4; v_gene: TRBV28; CDR3aa: CASSPSGSIALAKNIQYF
j_gene: TRBJ2-5; v_gene: TRBV4-3; CDR3aa: CASSPSTVGGETQYF
j_gene: TRBJ2-1; v_gene: TRBV7-6; CDR3aa: CASSSGTGSGNEQFF
j_gene: TRBJ2-3; v_gene: TRBV5-4; CDR3aa: CASSLDSSNTQYF
j_gene: TRBJ2-1; v_gene: TRBV24-1; CDR3aa: CATSDPRTVWNEQFF
j_gene: TRBJ2-5; v_gene: TRBV5-4; CDR3aa: CASSSGTPLQETQYF
j_gene: TRBJ1-2; v_gene: TRBV5-4; CDR3aa: CASSLGGRGIGGYTF
j_gene: TRBJ1-1; v_gene: TRBV9; CDR3aa: CASSVGGNEVAFF
j_gene: TRBJ1-3; v_gene: TRBV20-1; CDR3aa: CSASYMNTIYF
j_gene: TRBJ2-5; v_gene: TRBV28; CDR3aa: CASSFHRGAGETQYF
j_gene: TRBJ1-6; v_gene: TRBV27; CDR3aa: CASSISSYNSPLHF
j_gene: TRBJ2-7; v_gene: TRBV10-2; CDR3aa: CASSEVTVRAYEQYF
j_gene: TRBJ2-2; v_gene: TRBV11-2; CDR3aa: CASSLGVAFTGELFF